The 26 T cell receptor beta chains below were found in one sample sequenced in a study of shared clonotypes between healthy human individuals. Profiled with immunoSEQ multiplex PCR; TCRdb holds only in-frame clones, not every one. Of roughly 1 million clones in the sample, approximately 80% were seen once. Material: memory CD4+ T cells from PBMCs. Subset: CD45RA-negative fraction. All receptors derive from a young man in good health. Some clones in this sample may be carry-over from other donors' samples.

The chain combines TRBV7-2 with TRBJ1-2, with TRBD1 matching 9 bases. V dropped 5 bases and J dropped 4; count of bases not matched to a gene: 11. Germline V gene lookup returns CDR1 SGHTA and CDR2 FQGNSA. The CDR3 extends over 16 amino acids. As DNA, the CDR3 is TGTGCCAGCAGCCCAGGAGGACAGGGGTCAACCTATGGCTACACCTTC. Its translation: CASSPGGQGSTYGYTF.

The chain uses TRBV29-1 and TRBJ2-5, with TRBD1 as a possible D gene (6 bases). Near its end, the DNA agrees better with TRBJ2-7, so the J call may be wrong. Germline assignment: CDR1 SQVTM and CDR2 ANQGSEA. The CDR3 runs 14 residues. In DNA form, the CDR3 reads TGCAGCGTTGTACAGGGATTGAGGATGGACGAGCAGTACTTC. Encoded protein: CSVVQGLRMDEQYF.

V gene TRBV19 combines with J gene TRBJ1-5; D is perhaps TRBD1 (5 bases). The length of the CDR3 is 13 residues. V gave up 4 bases and J gave up 3 bases, with 7 bases separating them. Germline lookup yields CDR1 LNHDA and CDR2 SQIVND (reference sequence). CDR3 in DNA: TGTGCCAGTAGTAGACAGATCAATCAGCCCCAGCATTTT. The encoded protein is CASSRQINQPQHF.

The rearrangement uses TRBV28 and TRBJ2-7, with a possible D match to TRBD1 (7 bases). Germline V gives CDR1 MDHEN, CDR2 SYDVKM. This CDR3 has 15 amino acids. V lost 4 bases to trimming and J lost 2 bases, with 15 bases between them. The CDR3 region is CASSYTGDLPYEQYF. CDR3 nucleotides: TGTGCCAGCAGTTACACAGGGGACTTGCCCTACGAGCAGTACTTC.

Worth noting for this clone: A much larger clone differs from this one at a single base, so this may be a read error. This sample also contains other DNA sequences that code for the same CDR3. This sequence joins TRBV11-2 and TRBJ2-3, with D hard to call. The CDR3 extends over 11 amino acids. Looked up from germline, CDR1 is SGHAT and CDR2 is FQNNGV. V lost 3 bases to trimming and J lost 3 bases, with 1 base between them. The CDR3 nucleotides read TGTGCCAGCAGCTTTACAGATACGCAGTATTTT. This encodes CASSFTDTQYF.

The V call is TRBV5-8, the J call TRBJ2-1, with 9 bases matching TRBD1. After removal of 4 bases from V and 6 bases from J, the junction contained 20 bases not matched to a gene. There are 19 residues in the CDR3. Germline V CDR1 and CDR2: SGHTS, YDEGEE. CDR3 coding DNA: TGTGCCAGCAGCCCAGGGACAGGGAAGAGGACGGGAGGAGGCAATGAGCAGTTCTTC. It yields the protein CASSPGTGKRTGGGNEQFF. Based on the CDR3 plus reference TRBV5-8 and TRBJ2-1, the full variable domain is EAGVTQSPTHLIKTRGQQATLRCSPISGHTSVYWYQQALGLGLQFLLWYDEGEERNRGNFPPRFSGRQFPNYSSELNVNALELEDSALYLCASSPGTGKRTGGGNEQFFGPGTRLTVL.

This clone has only a few counts. The genes are TRBV19 and TRBJ1-1; D is perhaps TRBD1 (6 bases). V gave up 3 bases and J gave up 4 bases, with 15 bases separating them. There are 15 residues in the CDR3. CDR1 is LNHDA, CDR2 SQIVND, per germline (reference sequence). CDR3 nucleotide sequence: TGTGCCAGTAGTATCTGGGGGCGAGGTGGCACTGAAGCTTTCTTT. Its protein product is CASSIWGRGGTEAFF.

The genes are TRBV2 and TRBJ2-7; the match to TRBD2 covers 11 bases. CDR3 length equals 15 residues. The V segment lost 6 bases and the J segment 7 bases; nucleotides outside the gene matches: 11. Germline V gene data show CDR1 as SNHLY and CDR2 as FYNNEI. CDR3 DNA: TGTGCCAGCAGAAGGGAGACTAGCGGGAAAAGGGAGCAGTACTTC. Its translation: CASRRETSGKREQYF.

The table lists this clone with a few counts. V and J are TRBV29-1 and TRBJ1-5, with 9 bases that match TRBD1. CDR1 SQVTM and CDR2 ANQGSEA come from the germline V gene. The CDR3 is made up of 12 amino acids. With V trimmed by 8 bases and J by 4 bases, 3 bases remained unmatched. The CDR3 DNA reads as TGCAGCACAGGACAGGGGAATCAGCCCCAGCATTTT. Residues: CSTGQGNQPQHF.

The chain is built from TRBV4-2 and TRBJ1-1; 8 nucleotides match TRBD1. This CDR3 spans 16 amino acids. The germline gives CDR1 LGHNA, CDR2 YNFKEQ. J was trimmed by 4 bases and V by 5 bases; bases with no gene match: 12. CDR3 bases: TGTGCCAGCAGCAGACTCGGACAGGGCAGGGCCACTGAAGCTTTCTTT. It specifies CASSRLGQGRATEAFF.

The chain has TRBV5-1 and TRBJ2-3; the match to TRBD2 covers 10 bases. Unmatched junction bases numbered 5, after V lost 0 bases and J lost 1 base. The CDR3 is made up of 17 amino acids. CDR1 SGHRS and CDR2 YFSETQ come from the germline V gene. CDR3 residues: CASSLGVLAGGTDTQYF. For the CDR3, the DNA is TGCGCCAGCAGCTTGGGAGTCCTAGCGGGAGGCACAGATACGCAGTATTTT.

The gene calls are TRBV5-1 and TRBJ2-2, with TRBD1 matching 9 bases. Germline V gene sequence: CDR1 SGHRS, CDR2 YFSETQ. V shed 5 bases, J shed 3 bases, and the junction held 2 bases outside the gene matches. The CDR3 is 14 residues long. CDR3 in amino acids: CASRRTGDTGELFF. DNA of the CDR3: TGCGCCAGCAGACGGACAGGGGACACCGGGGAGCTGTTTTTT.

This clone was observed a handful of times. The chain employs TRBV5-6 and TRBJ2-4; 7 nucleotides line up with TRBD2. This CDR3 has 13 amino acids. The germline V gene has CDR1 SGHDT and CDR2 YYEEEE. The junction had 3 bases not matched to a gene; V was cut back by 1 base and J by 8 bases. CDR3 DNA sequence: TGTGCCAGCAGCTTGATTGGGGGGGACATTCAGTACTTC. Its protein is CASSLIGGDIQYF.

The J gene is TRBJ2-7, the V gene TRBV28, with 11 bases aligning to TRBD2. Germline trimming cut 7 bases from V and 2 bases from J; bases unmatched to any gene: 1. This CDR3 has 13 amino acids. The germline gives CDR1 MDHEN, CDR2 SYDVKM. The chain's CDR3 is CASIAGGAYEQYF. The DNA of the CDR3 is TGTGCCAGCATAGCGGGAGGGGCCTACGAGCAGTACTTC. The full variable domain, its missing parts supplied by reference TRBV28 and TRBJ2-7, is DVKVTQSSRYLVKRTGEKVFLECVQDMDHENMFWYRQDPGLGLRLIYFSYDVKMKEKGDIPEGYSVSREKKERFSLILESASTNQTSMYLCASIAGGAYEQYFGPGTRLTVT.

This clone was observed a few times. The rearrangement joins TRBV7-8 to TRBJ2-7; D is uncertain. This CDR3 has 17 residues. V gave up 1 base and J gave up 3 bases, with 19 bases separating them. Per germline, CDR1 SGHVS and CDR2 FQNEAQ. CDR3 in amino acids: CASSLGSSGTGGYEQYF. CDR3 sequence (DNA): TGTGCCAGCAGCTTAGGTTCCTCGGGCACGGGTGGCTACGAGCAGTACTTC.

The J gene is TRBJ1-2, the V gene TRBV4-1, with 9 bases lining up with TRBD1. The CDR3 extends over 15 amino acids. V shed 0 bases, J shed 3 bases, and the junction held 2 bases outside the gene matches. The germline gives CDR1 MGHRA, CDR2 YSYEKL. CDR3 protein: CASSQDNRGHYGYTF. The CDR3 coding sequence is TGCGCCAGCAGCCAAGATAACAGGGGGCACTATGGCTACACCTTC.

The V call is TRBV7-7, the J call TRBJ1-4; D might be TRBD1 (6 bases). V lost 5 bases and J lost 4, with 14 bases in between. The CDR3 spans 15 residues. Germline CDR1 reads SSHAT; CDR2 reads FNYEAQ (reference sequence). The CDR3 spells CASSATTGFNEKLFF. The CDR3 DNA follows: TGTGCCAGCAGCGCCACTACAGGGTTTAATGAAAAACTGTTTTTT.

The J gene is TRBJ1-5, the V gene TRBV18; tentatively, D is TRBD1 (6 bases). The CDR3 is made up of 15 amino acids. Trimming removed 6 bases from V and 2 bases from J, with 14 bases in between. Germline-derived CDR1 and CDR2 are KGHSH and LQKENI. The CDR3 sequence is CASSPGAVGNQPQHF. In DNA form, the CDR3 reads TGTGCCAGCTCCCCGGGGGCGGTAGGCAATCAGCCCCAGCATTTT.

The J gene is TRBJ1-1, the V gene TRBV7-3, with TRBD1 identical over 7 bases. This CDR3 is 13 amino acids long. Germline CDR1 is SGHTA and CDR2 is FQGTGA. V shed 0 bases, J shed 7 bases, and the junction held 2 bases outside the gene matches. CDR3 amino acids: CASSLTGQREAFF. For the CDR3, the DNA is TGTGCCAGCAGCTTAACGGGACAGCGTGAAGCTTTCTTT.

This sequence joins TRBV2 and TRBJ2-3; D is uncertain. The CDR3 runs 14 residues. V was clipped by 4 bases and J by 0 bases, with 8 bases between them. Germline CDR1 SNHLY, CDR2 FYNNEI. The CDR3 bases are TGTGCCAGCAGTGTTTTGGGTAGCACAGATACGCAGTATTTT. The encoded protein is CASSVLGSTDTQYF.

The chain is built from TRBV10-3 and TRBJ1-5, with TRBD1 matching 7 bases. Germline V gives CDR1 ENHRY, CDR2 SYGVKD. This CDR3 comprises 12 residues. Trimming removed 4 bases from V and 11 bases from J; junction bases left unmatched: 5. Here the CDR3 reads CAISVGGTAQHF. CDR3 DNA sequence: TGTGCCATCAGTGTAGGGGGGACAGCCCAGCATTTT.

V gene TRBV28 combines with J gene TRBJ2-7; D call uncertain. Trimming took 8 bases from V and 3 from J, leaving 14 bases between them. Germline CDR1 and CDR2: MDHEN and SYDVKM. This CDR3 spans 13 amino acids. The CDR3 DNA reads as TGTGCCAGCGTTCGAGAGGTAGGCTACGAGCAGTACTTC. Residues: CASVREVGYEQYF.

CDR3 DNA: TGTGCTAGTGGTTTGGGCCAGGGGGCGGAGGAGACCCAGTACTTC. Its translation: CASGLGQGAEETQYF. The gene calls are TRBV12-5 and TRBJ2-5; 8 nucleotides line up with TRBD1. The V segment lost 1 base and the J segment 5 bases; nucleotides outside the gene matches: 6. In germline, CDR1 is LGHNT, CDR2 FRNRAP. The CDR3 length is 15 residues.

This chain joins TRBV4-1 and TRBJ1-5; D ambiguous. Per germline, CDR1 MGHRA and CDR2 YSYEKL. V was trimmed by 0 bases and J by 6 bases, leaving 6 bases between them. The CDR3 length is 13 residues. The CDR3 loop is CASSQDTAQPQHF. In nucleotides, the CDR3 is TGCGCCAGCAGCCAAGATACAGCTCAGCCCCAGCATTTT.

This clone came up once. The chain couples TRBV5-6 to TRBJ2-5; D ambiguous. This CDR3 has 15 amino acids. Trimming removed 4 bases from V and 3 bases from J, with 16 bases in between. Germline V lookup: CDR1 SGHDT, CDR2 YYEEEE. The CDR3 region has the DNA TGTGCCAGCAGCCCCCCCTGGGCAGAAAAAGAGACCCAGTACTTC. This gives the protein CASSPPWAEKETQYF.

The chain links TRBV7-9 to TRBJ2-7, with TRBD1 identical over 9 bases. The V and J ends lost 5 bases and 5 bases, in that order; junction bases with no gene match: 4. The germline gives CDR1 SEHNR, CDR2 FQNEAQ (reference sequence). The CDR3 has 13 amino acids. The CDR3 is CASSRTGVDEQYF. The CDR3 DNA reads TGTGCCAGCAGCCGGACAGGGGTCGACGAGCAGTACTTC.